The 8 T cell receptor beta chains reported below all come from one sample, sequenced in a study of T cell responses to AZD1222 COVID-19 vaccine. The assay was immunoSEQ multiplex PCR, and TCRdb's table has in-frame clones only and misses some. This table has roughly 150,000 clones, 87% appearing once. Material: peripheral blood, obtained 28 days after the second AZD1222 dose. The receptor set was obtained from an adult who received the AZD1222 COVID-19 vaccine.

This clone was counted only a few times. The chain recombines TRBV23-1 with TRBJ2-1; 12 nucleotides agree with TRBD2. TRBV23-1 is an ORF for which the function is uncertain. J was trimmed by 8 bases and V by 4 bases; bases with no gene match: 12. The CDR3 has 17 amino acids. The CDR3 nucleotides read TGCGCCAGCAGTCCTCCCGGACTAGCGGGAAACGCAGATGAGCAGTTCTTC. Its protein product is CASSPPGLAGNADEQFF.

V usage is TRBV7-2 and J usage is TRBJ2-5; TRBD2 agrees at 10 bases. CDR1 is SGHTA, CDR2 FQGNSA, per germline. The V gene end was trimmed by 5 bases and the J gene end by 5 bases; junction bases not matched to a gene: 11. The CDR3 covers 16 residues. The CDR3 DNA sequence: TGTGCCAGCAGCCCTCAGAGCGGGAGGGGGTATGAGACCCAGTACTTC. Its protein is CASSPQSGRGYETQYF.

The rearrangement uses TRBV10-3 and TRBJ1-1, with no clear D. The CDR3 totals 14 residues. Germline CDR1 is ENHRY and CDR2 is SYGVKD. The germline V and J ends were trimmed by 0 bases and 2 bases, with 7 bases remaining between them. The CDR3, as DNA: TGTGCCATCAGTGAGTCGAAGGGTAACACTGAAGCTTTCTTT. Translation: CAISESKGNTEAFF.

The V and J genes are TRBV6-5 and TRBJ2-7; 7 bases line up with TRBD1. The CDR3 is made up of 13 amino acids. The junction had 6 bases not matched to a gene; V was cut back by 4 bases and J by 6 bases. Germline values: CDR1 MNHEY, CDR2 SVGAGI. The CDR3 reads CASSSINRGEQYF. The CDR3 DNA sequence: TGTGCCAGCAGTTCGATAAACAGGGGCGAGCAGTACTTC.

In this sample, this clone is medium-sized (0.01 to 0.1%). The chain carries TRBV19 and TRBJ1-1; D remains unclear. V was trimmed by 7 bases and J by 1 base, leaving 10 bases between them. CDR3 length equals 13 residues. Germline CDR1 is LNHDA and CDR2 is SQIVND (reference sequence). CDR3 loop: CASTLPRNTEAFF. The CDR3 DNA sequence: TGTGCCAGTACCCTACCTCGGAACACTGAAGCTTTCTTT. The whole variable domain, remainder taken from reference TRBV19 and TRBJ1-1, is DGGITQSPKYLFRKEGQNVTLSCEQNLNHDAMYWYRQDPGQGLRLIYYSQIVNDFQKGDIAEGYSVSREKKESFPLTVTSAQKNPTAFYLCASTLPRNTEAFFGQGTRLTVV.

The chain uses TRBV5-6 and TRBJ1-5, with 8 nucleotides matching TRBD1. Germline CDR1 is SGHDT and CDR2 is YYEEEE. V shed 4 bases, J shed 7 bases, and the junction held 10 bases outside the gene matches. The length of the CDR3 is 15 residues. CDR3 loop: CASSKDREVKQPQHF. Here the CDR3 DNA reads TGTGCCAGCAGCAAGGACAGGGAGGTAAAGCAGCCCCAGCATTTT. The full variable domain, rest sourced from reference TRBV5-6 and TRBJ1-5, is DAGVTQSPTHLIKTRGQQVTLRCSPKSGHDTVSWYQQALGQGPQFIFQYYEEEERQRGNFPDRFSGHQFPNYSSELNVNALLLGDSALYLCASSKDREVKQPQHFGDGTRLSIL.

V gene TRBV9 combines with J gene TRBJ2-3, with D perhaps TRBD1 (6 bases). This CDR3 is 14 amino acids long. Trimming removed 3 bases at V and 2 bases at J, with 10 bases between. CDR1 SGDLS and CDR2 YYNGEE come from the germline V gene. The CDR3 region has the DNA TGTGCCAGCAGCGAAGGACAGATCACAGATACGCAGTATTTT. It is translated as CASSEGQITDTQYF.

The CDR3 loop is CASSQEAGQYNEQFF. CDR3 DNA sequence: TGCGCCAGCAGCCAGGAAGCGGGGCAGTACAATGAGCAGTTCTTC. The chain links TRBV4-3 to TRBJ2-1, with 7 bases lining up with TRBD2. The CDR3 runs to 15 residues. The V and J ends lost 3 bases and 4 bases, in that order; junction bases with no gene match: 6. From germline, CDR1 is LGHNA and CDR2 YSLEER.